This entry describes one TCR beta chain. This clone showed up just a few times. This receptor's antigen is unknown. The record has no base qualities; no much larger clone is one base away. These data are taken from a study of blood T cell repertoires in COVID-19 (TCRdb year 2020). General notes on the study: Samples covering the acute and convalescent phases of COVID-19 were provided by collaborators in the United States, Italy and Spain. The material from the prospective study consisted of cDNA or gDNA derived from T cells, B-cell-depleted T cells, or PBMCs. The dataset comprised deeply sampled blood TCRbeta repertoires from subjects exposed to, actively infected with, or recovered from COVID-19. The repertoires were made available in a free public database intended to serve as a resource for research on the immune response to SARS-CoV-2. The samples were drawn from two sources: the first 160 participants of the ongoing ImmuneRACE study, and 1,000 to 1,500 subjects contributed by 6 global collaborators. Nearly every sample came with metadata listing a de-identified subject ID, COVID-19 status, age in years and sex. Where HLA class I and class II types were available, the types were taken from metadata supplied by the sample provider, not from assay-based typing. Results and caveats for the whole study, not just this receptor: The amount of clinical and demographic metadata varied by source and participant and was provided uncurated.

TCRbeta CDR3 regions were amplified from genomic DNA using the immunoSEQ Assay, a bias-controlled multiplex PCR. As for the original processing: Within the assay, amplification of reference gene primers was used to estimate how many nucleated cells each sample contained. Sequence reads were collapsed and filtered to measure the absolute abundance of every unique TCRbeta CDR3 rearrangement. For each sample, productive Simpson clonality was calculated as the square root of Simpson's diversity index across productive rearrangements. TCRdb retrieved this table from immuneACCESS and kept in-frame rearrangements only. Not all clones are present; in checked studies, unresolved V genes account for under half, and no reason is known for the remainder. D and trimming come from the DNA, and the V and J calls and clone size come from that table. This sample holds roughly 26,000 clones; around 67% were observed only once. The top ten constitute 6% to 8% of the sample.

The collaborating institutions used their own protocols to collect whole blood in K2EDTA tubes. For TCRbeta analysis, collaborators shipped samples in one of three forms: frozen whole blood, isolated PBMCs, or DNA extracted from either of those sample types. CDR1 SGHVS and CDR2 FQNEAQ are derived from the germline V gene. The CDR3 goes from the cysteine to the phenylalanine over 17 residues. This entry keeps only the CDR3 DNA: 51 bases, framed from base 1. V loses 5 bases at its end and J loses 0 bases; junction bases beyond the gene matches: 9. The receptor was isolated from a man aged 55-75 years with active or convalescent COVID-19. Recombination joined TRBV7-8 with TRBJ1-4; a stretch of 7 junction bases matches TRBD1. The material sequenced was peripheral blood. In nucleotide form, the sequence is TGTGCCAGCAGCCACAGACAGGGACCCACAACTAATGAAAAACTGTTTTTT. Its translation reads: CASSHRQGPTTNEKLFF.